This T cell receptor beta chain was identified during a study of shared clonotypes between healthy human individuals. Study-level points and caveats: Generation probability values for non-shared clonotypes were lower than those for clonotypes shared by all four donors.

V was clipped by 4 bases and J by 1 base; unmatched bases: 2. CDR1 and CDR2 (germline): WNHNN, SYGVQD (reference sequence). This CDR3 is 15 amino acids long. Donors had no recently reported acute infections or vaccinations and were HIV-negative. Here immunoSEQ multiplex PCR was the method, and the copy in TCRdb shows in-frame clones only, minus some. The profile shows 300,000 or so clones, roughly 70% of them singletons. Points on this clone: The antigen is not known.

This sequence originates from a man aged 30 to 39 in good health. The genes are TRBV10-1 and TRBJ2-3, with 10 bases lining up with TRBD2. Sequences were obtained from memory CD4+ T cells sorted from blood. Subset defined: CD45RA-negative fraction. For the CDR3, the DNA is TGCGCCAGCAGTGGAACTAGCGGGGGCACAGATACGCAGTATTTT. As protein: CASSGTSGGTDTQYF.